The subject of this entry is one TCR beta chain. The target antigen is unknown. The same CDR3 can be traced to other DNA sequences in this sample. This entry comes from a study of graft-versus-host responses after intestinal transplantation. Regarding the study as a whole: GvH clones surfaced in recipient marrow, some emerging earlier in ileum or blood.

Assay: immunoSEQ multiplex PCR; the TCRdb copy retains only in-frame clones and omits some. The data contain 90,000 to 120,000 clones, approximately 88% of them singletons. V lost 7 bases and J lost 5; bases outside the gene matches: 12. CDR1 and CDR2 (germline): MNHNS, SASEGT. This CDR3 has 15 residues. The TCR originated in a human donor who was the organ donor for an intestinal transplant. The rearrangement joins TRBV6-1 to TRBJ2-3, with TRBD1 matching over 7 bases. The sample here was unstimulated CD4+ T cells sorted from spleen or lymph node cells, taken before transplant. CDR3 sequence (DNA): TGTGCCAGCAAAGGGGGCCTCGGGTATGGAGATACGCAGTATTTT. Its protein product is CASKGGLGYGDTQYF.